This paragraph reports one TCR beta chain. After extraction with the RNeasy kit, about 0.5 to 1 ug of the RNA was reverse transcribed using random hexamers. TCRdb reanalysed the immunoSEQ multiplex PCR reads using MiXCR and keeps one entry per CDR3 protein. This sample has 180,000 or so distinct CDR3 sequences, with 90% to 97% found just once. V lost 2 bases and J lost 2, with 19 bases in between. This CDR3 spans 17 amino acids. The germline gives CDR1 GTSNPN, CDR2 SVGIG (reference sequence). These data are taken from a study of CD8 T cells in Susac syndrome. This chain connects TRBV30 to TRBJ1-5; no reliable D call. This clonotype originated in a human donor with multiple sclerosis. Sequenced input: CD4+ T cells from PBMCs. Here the CDR3 reads CAWSPHPGRRGNQPQHF. CDR3 DNA: TGTGCCTGGAGTCCGCACCCGGGGAGGCGGGGCAATCAGCCCCAGCATTTT.